Listed below are T cell receptor beta chains from one sample, sequenced in a study of blood T cells in healthy people across ages. TCRdb re-called the 5' RACE reads through MiXCR, storing one row per CDR3 protein. Of over 1,500,000 distinct CDR3 sequences in the sample, around half are singletons; the top ten hold around 2.1%. The sample taken for sequencing was blood. These receptors came from a woman aged 40-49 years in good health. CDR3s include the opening cysteine and the closing phenylalanine or tryptophan. Fields, in order: clone size, J gene, V gene, CDR3 protein. The size of a clone is reported for some rows only, either as once, few or many, or as a class for expanded clones.

clone_size: few; j_call: TRBJ2-3; v_call: TRBV2; cdr3_aa: CACPDRSTDTQYF
clone_size: .; j_call: TRBJ1-5; v_call: TRBV9; cdr3_aa: CASSVDGSSNQPQHF
clone_size: .; j_call: TRBJ2-6; v_call: TRBV20-1; cdr3_aa: CSASVGAGANVLTF
clone_size: .; j_call: TRBJ2-1; v_call: TRBV6-1; cdr3_aa: CASSSNRNEQFF
clone_size: few; j_call: TRBJ1-2; v_call: TRBV7-9; cdr3_aa: CASSFGRAAYGYTF
clone_size: .; j_call: .; v_call: TRBV27; cdr3_aa: CASSFLGVSYNEQYF
clone_size: .; j_call: TRBJ2-5; v_call: TRBV7-9; cdr3_aa: CASSLREGGETQYF
clone_size: .; j_call: TRBJ1-1; v_call: TRBV13; cdr3_aa: CASSLAGTGGSFF
clone_size: few; j_call: .; v_call: TRBV6-6; cdr3_aa: CASSYSPQGVRETQYF
clone_size: .; j_call: TRBJ2-5; v_call: TRBV20-1; cdr3_aa: CSARRARQTQETQYF
clone_size: few; j_call: TRBJ2-1; v_call: TRBV11-2; cdr3_aa: CASSLNLVGEQFF
clone_size: .; j_call: TRBJ2-7; v_call: TRBV20-1; cdr3_aa: CSASFRGAYEQYF
clone_size: many; j_call: TRBJ2-3; v_call: TRBV5-1; cdr3_aa: CASSLDRGSTDTQYF
clone_size: .; j_call: .; v_call: TRBV11-2; cdr3_aa: CASSLGTGGVKTQYF
clone_size: once; j_call: TRBJ2-7; v_call: TRBV4-1; cdr3_aa: CASSQEGTGLDYEQYF
clone_size: few; j_call: .; v_call: TRBV11-2; cdr3_aa: CASSSGGFRRGIYNEQYF
clone_size: few; j_call: TRBJ2-1; v_call: TRBV12-3/TRBV12-4; cdr3_aa: CASSLARGSGGIRDEQFF
clone_size: few; j_call: TRBJ2-1; v_call: TRBV29-1; cdr3_aa: CSVEGGSYVEQFF
clone_size: .; j_call: TRBJ2-4; v_call: TRBV7-9; cdr3_aa: CASSSDRLAKNIQYF
clone_size: few; j_call: TRBJ2-3; v_call: TRBV2; cdr3_aa: CASSEGYNTDTQYF
clone_size: .; j_call: TRBJ1-5; v_call: TRBV20-1; cdr3_aa: CSATDRGRVQPQHF
clone_size: .; j_call: TRBJ2-3; v_call: TRBV11-2; cdr3_aa: CASSLVTPTDTQYF
clone_size: .; j_call: TRBJ1-1; v_call: TRBV20-1; cdr3_aa: CSARVPGAAEAFF
clone_size: .; j_call: TRBJ2-1; v_call: TRBV27; cdr3_aa: CASTRQGTQYNEQFF
clone_size: .; j_call: TRBJ2-7; v_call: TRBV28; cdr3_aa: CASSLGSRFLNYEQYF
clone_size: .; j_call: TRBJ2-7; v_call: TRBV20-1; cdr3_aa: CSALPVAGVSYEQYF
clone_size: few; j_call: TRBJ1-2; v_call: TRBV29-1; cdr3_aa: CSVEDLFDRVNYGYTF
clone_size: .; j_call: TRBJ1-1; v_call: TRBV6-2/TRBV6-3; cdr3_aa: CASRTGRVTEAFF
clone_size: few; j_call: TRBJ2-3; v_call: TRBV7-2; cdr3_aa: CASSLLGLAGGLTDTQYF
clone_size: .; j_call: TRBJ2-1; v_call: TRBV7-9; cdr3_aa: CASSFRVYNEQFF
clone_size: .; j_call: TRBJ2-5; v_call: TRBV7-2; cdr3_aa: CVSSGTQTQYF
clone_size: many; j_call: TRBJ2-1; v_call: TRBV29-1; cdr3_aa: CSVEVTGNEQFF
clone_size: .; j_call: TRBJ1-6; v_call: TRBV12-3/TRBV12-4; cdr3_aa: CTSSIRGGNNSPLHF